The 20 T cell receptor beta chains below were found in one sample sequenced in a study of blood T cell repertoires in COVID-19. Some clones are missing from TCRdb's copy, which holds only in-frame ones; the method was immunoSEQ multiplex PCR. This table has more than 80,000 clones, roughly nine tenths appearing once. Input material: peripheral blood. The source is a woman aged 55-69 years with COVID-19, enrolled during active disease.

This clone showed up just once. The rearrangement uses TRBV7-9 and TRBJ1-2; D is perhaps TRBD1 (5 bases). Germline V gene lookup returns CDR1 SEHNR and CDR2 FQNEAQ (reference sequence). V lost 1 base, J lost 4 bases, and 10 bases lay in between. This CDR3 is built from 14 residues. This CDR3 reads CASSLDPRAYGYTF. The CDR3 bases are TGTGCCAGCAGCTTAGACCCCAGGGCCTATGGCTACACCTTC. Complete variable domain (other parts from reference TRBV7-9 and TRBJ1-2): DTGVSQNPRHKITKRGQNVTFRCDPISEHNRLYWYRQTLGQGPEFLTYFQNEAQLEKSRLLSDRFSAERPKGSFSTLEIQRTEQGDSAMYLCASSLDPRAYGYTFGSGTRLTVV.

V usage is TRBV6-5 and J usage is TRBJ1-5; D is undetermined. Trimming took 6 bases from V and 9 from J, leaving 15 bases between them. The CDR3 extends over 13 amino acids. Germline loops: CDR1 MNHEY, CDR2 SVGAGI. The CDR3 DNA reads TGTGCCAGCAGCCCAGCCGGGAGTTTGCCCCAGCATTTT. Residues: CASSPAGSLPQHF.

This chain joins TRBV12-3 or TRBV12-4 and TRBJ1-1; D unclear. With 6 bases removed from V and 0 bases from J, the gap between germline ends came to 8 bases. This CDR3 region has 13 residues. The CDR3 protein is CASRVLVNTEAFF. In DNA, the CDR3 is TGTGCCAGCAGGGTTTTAGTGAACACTGAAGCTTTCTTT.

This clone appeared once. The genes are TRBV6-2 or TRBV6-3 and TRBJ1-2; D unresolved. From germline, CDR1 is MNHEY and CDR2 SVGEGT. V lost 5 bases and J lost 8, with 27 bases in between. The CDR3 is made up of 17 amino acids. The CDR3 is CASSHRNAISQLGGYTF. The CDR3 DNA reads TGTGCCAGCAGTCACCGGAACGCAATCTCTCAACTAGGAGGCTACACCTTC.

This chain links TRBV7-9 with TRBJ1-5; D gene unclear. Germline-derived CDR1 and CDR2 are SEHNR and FQNEAQ (reference sequence). The V end was cut by 2 bases, the J end by 0 bases, with 5 bases between. CDR3 length: 14 amino acids. CDR3 sequence reads: CASSLSDSNQPQHF. For the CDR3, the DNA is TGTGCCAGCAGCTTATCAGATAGCAATCAGCCCCAGCATTTT.

The rearrangement links TRBV7-2 to TRBJ1-2; a possible D gene is TRBD1 (5 bases). The ends were cut back, 1 base at V and 1 base at J, with 13 bases in the middle. Per the germline V gene, CDR1 is SGHTA and CDR2 is FQGNSA. This CDR3 is built from 16 residues. Here the CDR3 reads CASSLGYRGSNYGYTF. The CDR3 nucleotides are TGTGCCAGCAGCTTAGGGTATAGGGGAAGTAACTATGGCTACACCTTC.

CDR3 residues: CASSRLGTGSEKLFF. The CDR3, as DNA: TGTGCCAGCAGTCGACTAGGGACAGGTAGTGAAAAACTGTTTTTT. This chain connects TRBV6-5 to TRBJ1-4, with 8 positions matching TRBD1. Germline V gene lookup returns CDR1 MNHEY and CDR2 SVGAGI. CDR3 length: 15 amino acids. The J segment lost 7 bases and the V segment lost 5 bases, leaving 9 bases of the junction unmatched.

The CDR3 coding sequence is TGTGCCAGCAGCTTAAGCGGGGGGGCAGGGAATGAGCAGTTCTTC. The encoded protein is CASSLSGGAGNEQFF. The chain links TRBV7-9 to TRBJ2-1; TRBD2 aligns across 10 bases. J gave up 7 bases and V 2 bases, and 5 bases lay outside the gene matches. Germline CDR1 reads SEHNR; CDR2 reads FQNEAQ (reference sequence). This CDR3 contains 15 residues.

This clone has only one observation. The chain has TRBV30 and TRBJ2-2; 7 nucleotides agree with TRBD1. This CDR3 contains 13 residues. Germline V gene sequence: CDR1 GTSNPN, CDR2 SVGIG (reference sequence). J gave up 4 bases and V 2 bases, and 1 base lay outside the gene matches. CDR3 bases: TGTGCCTGGAGTCCAGGGGGCACCGGGGAGCTGTTTTTT. Translated, it gives CAWSPGGTGELFF.

The V and J genes are TRBV7-2 and TRBJ1-3; tentative D call: TRBD1 (6 bases). In germline, CDR1 is SGHTA, CDR2 FQGNSA. V was clipped by 5 bases and J by 0 bases, with 8 bases between them. The CDR3 totals 14 residues. CDR3 nucleotide sequence: TGTGCCAGCAGCCCAGGGGTCTCTGGAAACACCATATATTTT. It translates to CASSPGVSGNTIYF.

This clone was recorded a few times. The chain recombines TRBV6-5 with TRBJ2-1; TRBD1 is a possible D gene (5 bases). From germline, CDR1 is MNHEY and CDR2 SVGAGI. V dropped 7 bases and J dropped 2 bases, with 9 bases sitting between them. The CDR3 spans 13 residues. The CDR3 protein is CASTDRAYNEQFF. CDR3 DNA sequence: TGTGCCAGCACCGACAGAGCCTACAATGAGCAGTTCTTC.

V usage is TRBV7-2 and J usage is TRBJ1-1; tentatively, D is TRBD1 (5 bases). CDR1 and CDR2 (germline): SGHTA, FQGNSA. Trimming took 4 bases from V and 1 from J, leaving 7 bases between them. The CDR3 is 13 residues long. The chain's CDR3 is CASSSQANTEAFF. CDR3 bases: TGTGCCAGCAGCTCACAGGCGAACACTGAAGCTTTCTTT. Full variable domain (remainder filled in from reference TRBV7-2 and TRBJ1-1): GAGVSQSPSNKVTEKGKDVELRCDPISGHTALYWYRQSLGQGLEFLIYFQGNSAPDKSGLPSDRFSAERTGGSVSTLTIQRTQQEDSAVYLCASSSQANTEAFFGQGTRLTVV.

The gene calls are TRBV28 and TRBJ2-7; 9 bases fit TRBD1. Germline V gene sequence: CDR1 MDHEN, CDR2 SYDVKM. The length of the CDR3 is 15 residues. Unmatched junction bases numbered 11, after V lost 5 bases and J lost 6 bases. Here the CDR3 reads CASSPTTYRGREQYF. In DNA, the CDR3 is TGTGCCAGCAGTCCAACCACTTACAGGGGGCGCGAGCAGTACTTC.

The CDR3 sequence is CASSSGHTGNSPLHF. The CDR3 nucleotides read TGTGCCAGCAGCTCCGGACATACGGGTAATTCACCCCTCCACTTT. The V gene is TRBV7-3, the J gene TRBJ1-6; a possible D gene is TRBD1 (5 bases). V was trimmed by 4 bases and J by 6 bases, leaving 13 bases between them. This CDR3 is 15 amino acids long. Germline CDR1 is SGHTA and CDR2 is FQGTGA.

The rearrangement joins TRBV12-3 or TRBV12-4 to TRBJ1-1, with D tentatively TRBD1 (6 bases). This CDR3 has 12 amino acids. Trimming took 2 bases from V and 10 from J, leaving 11 bases between them. The CDR3 region is CASSLITGLAFF. Written as DNA, the CDR3 is TGTGCCAGCAGTTTAATTACAGGGTTAGCTTTCTTT.

The V and J genes are TRBV4-1 and TRBJ1-4, with TRBD1 matching 11 bases. The CDR3 is 19 residues long. CDR1 and CDR2 from the germline V gene are MGHRA and YSYEKL. J was trimmed by 3 bases and V by 7 bases; bases with no gene match: 16. CDR3 nucleotide sequence: TGCGCCAGCATGAGACAAGTCCCCGGGACAGGGGGTCCTAATGAAAAACTGTTTTTT. It codes for CASMRQVPGTGGPNEKLFF.

The CDR3 coding sequence is TGTGCCAGCAGCTTAGATGCGAACTATGGCTACACCTTC. Protein product: CASSLDANYGYTF. V usage is TRBV7-2 and J usage is TRBJ1-2; D ambiguous. V was trimmed by 1 base and J by 2 bases, leaving 5 bases between them. Per the germline V gene, CDR1 is SGHTA and CDR2 is FQGNSA. The CDR3 runs to 13 residues.

The rearrangement uses TRBV15 and TRBJ2-1, with 7 bases fitting TRBD2. The germline CDR1 and CDR2 sequences are LNHNV and YYDKDF (reference sequence). V lost 0 bases, J lost 4 bases, and 6 bases stayed unmatched. This CDR3 is 16 amino acids long. The CDR3 DNA sequence: TGTGCCACCAGCAGAGATAGGTGGGGGGGATACAATGAGCAGTTCTTC. It encodes CATSRDRWGGYNEQFF. The full variable domain, rest sourced from reference TRBV15 and TRBJ2-1, is DAMVIQNPRYQVTQFGKPVTLSCSQTLNHNVMYWYQQKSSQAPKLLFHYYDKDFNNEADTPDNFQSRRPNTSFCFLDIRSPGLGDTAMYLCATSRDRWGGYNEQFFGPGTRLTVL.

This clone was observed a single time. This chain links TRBV20-1 with TRBJ2-7; TRBD2 matches 7 bases. The germline gives CDR1 DFQATT, CDR2 SNEGSKA (reference sequence). The CDR3 length is 13 residues. The V and J ends lost 3 bases and 7 bases, in that order; junction bases with no gene match: 9. This CDR3 is CSASGTTHGEQYF. The CDR3 coding sequence is TGCAGTGCTAGTGGGACTACCCATGGGGAGCAGTACTTC.

This chain joins TRBV6-2 or TRBV6-3 and TRBJ1-2, with 12 bases lining up with TRBD1. The CDR3 contains 16 residues. CDR1 and CDR2 (germline): MNHEY, SVGEGT. V shed 6 bases and J 6 bases; nucleotides not matched to a gene: 11. CDR3 sequence: CASSGPGQGAWNGYTF. The DNA for the CDR3 is TGTGCCAGCAGCGGACCGGGACAGGGGGCTTGGAATGGCTACACCTTC.